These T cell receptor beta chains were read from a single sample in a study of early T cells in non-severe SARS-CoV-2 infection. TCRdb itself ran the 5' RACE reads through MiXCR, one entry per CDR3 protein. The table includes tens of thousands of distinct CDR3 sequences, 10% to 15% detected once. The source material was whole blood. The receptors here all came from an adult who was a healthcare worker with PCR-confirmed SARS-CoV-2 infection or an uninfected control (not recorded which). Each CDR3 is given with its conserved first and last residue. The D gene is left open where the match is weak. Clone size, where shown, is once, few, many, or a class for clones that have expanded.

CASSLSRTGSVDEQFF | TGCGCCAGCAGCTTGAGTCGGACAGGGTCAGTCGATGAGCAGTTCTTC | few | TRBD1 | TRBJ2-1 | TRBV5-1
CASSTGQNSGANVLTF | TGTGCCAGCAGCACCGGACAGAACTCTGGGGCCAACGTCCTGACTTTC | many | NA | TRBJ2-6 | TRBV9
CASNPFGAPSSYNEQFF | TGTGCCAGTAATCCGTTTGGTGCTCCCAGCTCCTACAATGAGCAGTTCTTC | NA | NA | TRBJ2-1 | TRBV19
CASSQVGTSGNLRYF | TGTGCCAGCAGCCAAGTCGGGACTAGCGGCAACCTTAGGTACTTC | few | TRBD2 | TRBJ2-7 | TRBV3-1
CASSPASPWETQYF | TGTGCCAGCAGCCCGGCAAGTCCCTGGGAGACCCAGTACTTC | many | NA | TRBJ2-5 | TRBV7-9
CSVEEAGVYEQYF | TGCAGCGTTGAAGAGGCGGGGGTCTACGAGCAGTACTTC | few | TRBD2 | TRBJ2-7 | TRBV29-1
CASSPLGTGELFF | TGTGCCAGCAGCCCCCTGGGCACCGGGGAGCTGTTTTTT | few | NA | TRBJ2-2 | TRBV13
CASSLGETSGMGRKETQYF | TGTGCCAGCTCACTCGGCGAGACTAGCGGGATGGGTAGAAAAGAGACCCAGTACTTC | many | TRBD2 | TRBJ2-5 | TRBV18
CASARSSGPTDTQYF | TGTGCCAGCGCCCGGAGTAGCGGTCCCACAGATACGCAGTATTTT | many | NA | TRBJ2-3 | TRBV11-1
CSARPLGRSYNEQFF | TGCAGTGCTAGACCTCTAGGGCGGTCCTACAATGAGCAGTTCTTC | NA | NA | TRBJ2-1 | TRBV20-1
CASRYPEGVEAFF | TGTGCCAGCAGATACCCCGAGGGGGTTGAAGCTTTCTTT | few | NA | TRBJ1-1 | TRBV13
CASSFPGGNEQFF | TGTGCCAGCAGTTTCCCCGGAGGGAATGAGCAGTTCTTC | many | NA | TRBJ2-1 | TRBV12-3/TRBV12-4
CASSPPRQGNTEAFF | TGTGCCAGCAGCCCTCCCCGGCAGGGTAACACTGAAGCTTTCTTT | many | NA | TRBJ1-1 | TRBV6-6
CSAGAVPGANVLTF | TGCAGTGCTGGAGCGGTGCCTGGGGCCAACGTCCTGACTTTC | few | NA | TRBJ2-6 | TRBV20-1
CSVLDRNNEKLFF | TGCAGTGTTTTGGACAGGAATAATGAAAAACTGTTTTTT | few | TRBD1 | TRBJ1-4 | TRBV20-1
CASSLMGRQETQYF | TGTGCCAGCAGTTTAATGGGCAGGCAAGAGACCCAGTACTTC | few | NA | TRBJ2-5 | TRBV28
CASSRTSLSYNEQFF | TGTGCCAGCAGCCGAACTAGCCTCTCCTACAATGAGCAGTTCTTC | NA | NA | TRBJ2-1 | TRBV27
CASSSQGRPYEQYF | TGTGCCAGCAGTTCCCAGGGGCGACCCTACGAGCAGTACTTC | few | NA | TRBJ2-7 | TRBV6-5
CASCPGTGRGYEQYF | TGTGCCAGCTGTCCGGGAACTGGGAGGGGATACGAGCAGTACTTC | many | TRBD2 | TRBJ2-7 | TRBV6-2/TRBV6-3
CASSPDRGRQETQYF | TGTGCCAGCAGTCCGGACAGGGGGCGGCAAGAGACCCAGTACTTC | few | TRBD1 | TRBJ2-5 | TRBV2
CSATRGTGELFF | TGCAGTGCCACCAGGGGTACCGGGGAGCTGTTTTTT | many | NA | TRBJ2-2 | TRBV20-1
CASSLAGGGETQYF | TGTGCCAGCAGCCTAGCTGGCGGCGGAGAGACCCAGTACTTC | many | NA | TRBJ2-5 | TRBV7-9
CASSQQQGSYEQYF | TGTGCCAGCAGCCAGCAGCAGGGCTCCTACGAGCAGTACTTC | few | NA | TRBJ2-7 | TRBV14
CASYPDRGRDTGELFF | TGTGCCAGCTACCCGGACAGGGGAAGGGACACCGGGGAGCTGTTTTTT | NA | TRBD1 | TRBJ2-2 | TRBV18
CSVGGPDTQYF | TGCAGCGTTGGGGGGCCAGATACGCAGTATTTT | few | NA | TRBJ2-3 | TRBV29-1
CASSLGAAGANVLTF | TGTGCCAGCAGCTTAGGGGCTGCTGGGGCCAACGTCCTGACTTTC | NA | NA | TRBJ2-6 | TRBV7-9
CASSPTPSGYEQYF | TGTGCCAGCAGCCCGACCCCTTCAGGGTACGAGCAGTACTTC | many | NA | TRBJ2-7 | TRBV9
CASSLSGTGGSEQYF | TGTGCCAGCAGCTTAAGCGGGACAGGGGGCTCCGAGCAGTACTTC | many | TRBD1 | TRBJ2-7 | TRBV11-3
CASSLTGGPGNTIYF | TGTGCCAGCAGCCTGACAGGGGGCCCTGGAAACACCATATATTTT | NA | TRBD1 | TRBJ1-3 | TRBV12-3/TRBV12-4
CASSQEGGSRNQPQHF | TGCGCCAGCAGCCAAGAAGGGGGATCGCGCAATCAGCCCCAGCATTTT | few | NA | TRBJ1-5 | TRBV4-1
CASSRGAYEQYF | TGTGCCAGCAGTCGCGGGGCCTACGAGCAGTACTTC | NA | NA | TRBJ2-7 | TRBV7-9
CASKQGTVHSGANVLTF | TGTGCCAGCAAACAAGGCACAGTACATTCTGGGGCCAACGTCCTGACTTTC | NA | NA | TRBJ2-6 | TRBV27